This T cell receptor beta chain was identified in a study of cytomegalovirus exposure and HLA in healthy donors. Study-wide points: Cytomegalovirus-associated status was assigned to about 150 TCR beta chains. Within the 95 to 150 validation repertoires, first-cohort TCR clusters tended to co-occur, according to a later analysis. It was reported that the classifier diagnosed cytomegalovirus status with high specificity and sensitivity in both the original and validation cohorts.

The CDR3 covers 15 residues. Germline values: CDR1 SGHRS, CDR2 YFSETQ. J was trimmed by 5 bases and V by 4 bases; bases with no gene match: 7. This table comes from immunoSEQ multiplex PCR, and its TCRdb copy is limited to in-frame clones, with some not included. Of about 130,000 clones in the sample, 89% were seen once. It was the approximately 120-subject validation cohort, separate from the roughly 700-subject first cohort, to which the donors belonged. Details on this clone: Its cognate antigen is unknown.

V usage is TRBV5-1 and J usage is TRBJ2-2, with 8 bases identical to TRBD1. This sequence originates from a woman younger than 30 in good health and CMV-seropositive. Source material: PBMCs. CDR3 nucleotides: TGCGCCAGCAGCCCTAACAGGGGGTGGACCGGGGAGCTGTTTTTT. Its translation is CASSPNRGWTGELFF.